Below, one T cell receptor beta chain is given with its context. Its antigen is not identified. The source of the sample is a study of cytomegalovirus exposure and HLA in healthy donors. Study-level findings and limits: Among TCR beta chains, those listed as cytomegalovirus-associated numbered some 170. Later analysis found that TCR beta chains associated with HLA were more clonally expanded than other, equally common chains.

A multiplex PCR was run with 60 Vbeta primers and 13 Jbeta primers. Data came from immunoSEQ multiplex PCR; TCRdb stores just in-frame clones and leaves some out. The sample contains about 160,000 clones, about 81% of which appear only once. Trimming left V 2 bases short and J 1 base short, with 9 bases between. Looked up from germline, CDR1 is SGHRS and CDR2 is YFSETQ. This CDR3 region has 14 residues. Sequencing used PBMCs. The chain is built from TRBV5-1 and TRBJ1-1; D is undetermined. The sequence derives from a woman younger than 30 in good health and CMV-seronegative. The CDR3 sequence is CASSLTTPNTEAFF. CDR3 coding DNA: TGCGCCAGCAGCTTAACTACACCGAACACTGAAGCTTTCTTT.